This TCR beta chain was profiled in a study of OX40 agonist ivuxolimab in advanced cancers. Across the study: The patients' treatment was ivuxolimab, an agonistic anti-OX40 (CD134) antibody. Three patients, one with hepatocellular carcinoma and two with cutaneous melanoma, responded partially.

This clone occurred once. The target antigen is unknown. Study-level results: Among T cells, CD8+ cells averaged more expanded clones than CD4+ cells.

Blood specimens came from baseline, cycle 4 day 1, and cycle 7 day 1. The method was immunoSEQ multiplex PCR; TCRdb's version includes in-frame clones alone and lacks a portion of them. Altogether 30,000 to 35,000 clones are present, roughly 90% being singletons, with the ten largest covering approximately 9.7%. The clonotype comes from an adult with an advanced solid tumor such as melanoma, head and neck, liver or kidney cancer. The sample was CD4+ or CD8+ T cells sorted from blood, taken in a trial of the OX40 agonist ivuxolimab.

CDR3 protein: CASSPLSGGRVPDTQYF. CDR3 nucleotides: TGCGCCAGCAGCCCCCTAAGCGGCGGGAGGGTCCCAGATACGCAGTATTTT. The V and J genes are TRBV4-3 and TRBJ2-3; TRBD2 aligns across 9 bases. V shed 4 bases, J shed 4 bases, and the junction held 12 bases outside the gene matches. This CDR3 is built from 17 residues. Germline loops: CDR1 LGHNA, CDR2 YSLEER.